A selection of T cell receptor beta chains follows, all from one sample in a study of cytomegalovirus exposure and HLA in healthy donors. Sequencing was performed with immunoSEQ multiplex PCR; in TCRdb, only in-frame clones are kept and a portion is missing. The table records about 190,000 clones, about four fifths of them present only once. Sequencing input: PBMCs. Receptors were obtained from a woman aged 45 to 65 in good health and CMV-seronegative. Each CDR3 is given with its conserved first and last residue. A D gene is named only where the DNA matches it firmly. Clone size, where shown, is once, few, many, or a class for clones that have expanded.

v_gene	d_gene	abundance	j_gene	CDR3nt	CDR3aa
TRBV12-5	NA	NA	TRBJ1-4	TGTGCTAGTGGTTTGGTAGGAGGGGCTCAGGAAAAACTGTTTTTT	CASGLVGGAQEKLFF
TRBV5-5	NA	NA	TRBJ2-7	TGTGCCAGCAGCTTGACTCCCAACAGCCCCTACGAGCAGTACTTC	CASSLTPNSPYEQYF
TRBV10-3	NA	NA	TRBJ1-1	TGTGCCATCAGTGAGTCCCTAGGTGCAGCTTTCTTT	CAISESLGAAFF
TRBV9	NA	once	TRBJ1-4	TGTGCCAGCAGCGCCCAACCAGGTGAAAAACTGTTTTTT	CASSAQPGEKLFF
TRBV15	NA	NA	TRBJ1-5	TGTGCCACCAGCAGAGATAAAAGCAATCAGCCCCAGCATTTT	CATSRDKSNQPQHF
TRBV25-1	TRBD2	once	TRBJ2-1	TGTGCCAGCAGTGATTCCAGCGGGGGGGCCAGCTCCTACAATGAGCAGTTCTTC	CASSDSSGGASSYNEQFF
TRBV2	TRBD1	NA	TRBJ2-7	TGTGCCAGCAGCCCCGGGACAGGGGTTGGCGAGCAGTACTTC	CASSPGTGVGEQYF
TRBV7-9	NA	NA	TRBJ1-1	TGTGCCAGCAGCTTAACGGGACTCCCAGGTGAAGCTTTCTTT	CASSLTGLPGEAFF
TRBV7-9	TRBD1	NA	TRBJ1-5	TGTGCCAGCAGCTTTGGGGACAGGGGGCATCAGCCCCAGCATTTT	CASSFGDRGHQPQHF
TRBV7-9	NA	NA	TRBJ2-7	TGTGCCAGCAGCTTAGGCGCTGTTTCCTACGAGCAGTACTTC	CASSLGAVSYEQYF
TRBV30	TRBD1	NA	TRBJ1-2	TGTGCCTGGAGTCGACAGGGGATCTACACCTTC	CAWSRQGIYTF
TRBV7-9	TRBD1	NA	TRBJ2-2	TGTGCCAGCAGCAGACAGGGGGCTGAGAACACCGGGGAGCTGTTTTTT	CASSRQGAENTGELFF
TRBV19	NA	few	TRBJ1-2	TGTGCCAGTAGTATCCGCCGGCTTGGGGAGGATGGCTACACCTTC	CASSIRRLGEDGYTF
TRBV5-1	NA	NA	TRBJ2-6	TGCGCCAGCAGCCCGATCTCGGCTGGGGCCAACGTCCTGACTTTC	CASSPISAGANVLTF
TRBV6-5	TRBD1	NA	TRBJ1-4	TGTGCCAGCAGAGGGACAGGCGTATATGAAAAACTGTTTTTT	CASRGTGVYEKLFF
TRBV4-3	NA	NA	TRBJ2-7	TGCGCCAGCAGCCAAGATTACGGGTTTTCCTACGAGCAGTACTTC	CASSQDYGFSYEQYF
TRBV18	NA	NA	TRBJ1-5	TGTGCCAGCTCAAAAGCGGGGGCAGGGTCGGATCAGCCCCAGCATTTT	CASSKAGAGSDQPQHF
TRBV7-9	NA	few	TRBJ2-3	TGTGCCAGCAGCACCCAAGCGCCTAGCACAGATACGCAGTATTTT	CASSTQAPSTDTQYF
TRBV7-2	NA	NA	TRBJ2-1	TGTGCCAGCAGCTTATACCCGGGGGTCAATGAGCAGTTCTTC	CASSLYPGVNEQFF
TRBV6-1	NA	NA	TRBJ1-2	TGTGCCAGCAGTCAAGCCGTCTATGGCTACACCTTC	CASSQAVYGYTF
TRBV6-5	TRBD1	NA	TRBJ2-7	TGTGCCAGCAGTTACAGCAGGACAGGGGCGCGTGAGCAGTACTTC	CASSYSRTGAREQYF
TRBV15	NA	NA	TRBJ1-5	TGTGCCACCAGCAGAGATCGGGGTCAGCCCCAGCATTTT	CATSRDRGQPQHF
TRBV7-9	NA	NA	TRBJ1-5	TGTGCCAGCAGCTTAGGGGGTGGCGGGGGCCACTATCAGCCCCAGCATTTT	CASSLGGGGGHYQPQHF
TRBV4-1	TRBD1	NA	TRBJ2-5	TGCGCCAGCAGCCAAGATAATGGTGAAGGACAGGGGGCGAGACCGCAGTACTTC	CASSQDNGEGQGARPQYF
TRBV7-9	TRBD1	NA	TRBJ1-6	TGTGCCAGCAGCCAAGGACAGGGCTTTAGGAATTCACCCCTCCACTTT	CASSQGQGFRNSPLHF
TRBV7-9	NA	once	TRBJ2-3	TGTGCCAGCAGCTATCTAGTCCAGGGGATAGGTACGCAGTATTTT	CASSYLVQGIGTQYF
TRBV6-5	NA	few	TRBJ1-5	TGTGCCAGCAGTAAACAGGGATCGGATCAGCCCCAGCATTTT	CASSKQGSDQPQHF
TRBV5-1	NA	NA	TRBJ1-1	TGCGCCAGCAGCTCGGAGGGTCGGGGCATGAACACTGAAGCTTTCTTT	CASSSEGRGMNTEAFF
TRBV5-1	TRBD1	NA	TRBJ1-4	TGCGCCAGCAGACAGGGACAGCGGAATGAAAAACTGTTTTTT	CASRQGQRNEKLFF
TRBV7-9	TRBD1	NA	TRBJ2-5	TGTGCCAGCAGCTTAGGAATCCAGGTACAGGGGGAGACCCAGTACTTC	CASSLGIQVQGETQYF
TRBV27	NA	once	TRBJ2-2	TGTGCCAGCAGTTTGCTGACTAGTGCCGGGGAGCTGTTTTTT	CASSLLTSAGELFF
TRBV28	TRBD1	NA	TRBJ1-2	TGTGCCAGCAGTTCCGACAGGGGGAAGGTGCGGGGCTACACCTTC	CASSSDRGKVRGYTF
TRBV19	TRBD1	NA	TRBJ1-2	TGTGCCAGTATGCCCAGGGGGGCGCACTATGGCTACACCTTC	CASMPRGAHYGYTF
TRBV10-3	TRBD1	NA	TRBJ2-1	TGTGCCATCAGTGAGGGACAGGCCACCTACAATGAGCAGTTCTTC	CAISEGQATYNEQFF
TRBV25-1	NA	few	TRBJ1-1	TGTGCCAGCCAAACAGGGACTGAAGCTTTCTTT	CASQTGTEAFF
TRBV5-4	NA	NA	TRBJ1-5	TGTGCCAGCAGCTCCCATCCTCTGACTGTTTTTCGGCCCCAGCATTTT	CASSSHPLTVFRPQHF
TRBV7-2	NA	NA	TRBJ2-1	TGTGCCAGCAGCAAAGGAGGGACCGGGGCTTACAATGAGCAGTTCTTC	CASSKGGTGAYNEQFF
TRBV5-1	TRBD1	NA	TRBJ2-5	TGCGCCAGCAGCCCTCAGACAGGGGGCGGCGAGACCCAGTACTTC	CASSPQTGGGETQYF
TRBV4-3	NA	NA	TRBJ1-1	TGCGCCAGCAGCCAAAAGGGCCAGGGGATCAGTGAAGCTTTCTTT	CASSQKGQGISEAFF
TRBV30	NA	few	TRBJ1-1	TGTGCCTGGAGTGAAGGGAGAAACACTGAAGCTTTCTTT	CAWSEGRNTEAFF
TRBV29-1	NA	NA	TRBJ1-2	TGCAGCGTTGGAGAGAGAGGGTATGGCTACACCTTC	CSVGERGYGYTF
TRBV18	TRBD1	NA	TRBJ2-1	TGTGCCAGCTCCCGGACAGGGGTCAATGAGCAGTTCTTC	CASSRTGVNEQFF
TRBV11-3	NA	NA	TRBJ2-1	TGTGCCAGCAGCTTCGGGGGGCTTCGGGACAATGAGCAGTTCTTC	CASSFGGLRDNEQFF
TRBV5-1	NA	NA	TRBJ1-2	TGCGCCAGCAGCTTGAGTGAGGGGGCTAACTATGGCTACACCTTC	CASSLSEGANYGYTF
TRBV4-1	TRBD1	NA	TRBJ2-3	TGCGCCAGCAGCCAAGATCAGGACAGGGGGCGGTTAGCGGTGTCCACAGATACGCAGTATTTT	CASSQDQDRGRLAVSTDTQYF